This T cell receptor beta chain was identified in a study of response to subunit inactivated influenza vaccine. The germline V and J ends were trimmed by 7 bases and 0 bases, with 5 bases remaining between them. This CDR3 has 12 amino acids. The germline CDR1 and CDR2 sequences are MNHEY and SVGEGT. Each CDR3 protein is one row after TCRdb ran MiXCR on the RT-PCR reads. The repertoire includes approximately 500,000 distinct CDR3 sequences, about 15% of them detected once, and over 8.5% sits in the top ten. Comment on this clonotype: Its specificity is unknown.

Study findings and constraints: Researchers suggested that each seasonal influenza vaccination recruits few new T cells.

The chain employs TRBV6-2 or TRBV6-3 and TRBJ2-3; D call uncertain. The source is a man aged 45 to 65 who received an inactivated influenza vaccine. The material sequenced was PBMCs from blood, taken 11 to 12 days after vaccination. For the CDR3, the DNA is TGTGCCAGCACCGAGAGCACAGATACGCAGTATTTT. Its translation: CASTESTDTQYF.